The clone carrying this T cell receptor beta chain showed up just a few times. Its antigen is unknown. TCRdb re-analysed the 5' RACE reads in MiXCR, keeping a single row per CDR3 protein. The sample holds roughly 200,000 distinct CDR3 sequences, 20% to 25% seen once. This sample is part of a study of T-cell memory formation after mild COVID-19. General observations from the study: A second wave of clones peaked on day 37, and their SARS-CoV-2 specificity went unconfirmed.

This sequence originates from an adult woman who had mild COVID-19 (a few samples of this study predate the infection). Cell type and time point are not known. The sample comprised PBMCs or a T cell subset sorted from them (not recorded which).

Here the CDR3 DNA reads TGCAGCGTTTTAGGGTTAGGGATGCAGGTGTACCAAGAGACCCAGTACTTC. Amino acid sequence: CSVLGLGMQVYQETQYF. This chain joins TRBV29-1 and TRBJ2-5; D unresolved. Per the germline V gene, CDR1 is SQVTM and CDR2 is ANQGSEA. With 5 bases removed from V and 0 bases from J, the gap between germline ends came to 22 bases. This CDR3 is 17 amino acids long.